The TCR beta chain under discussion was sequenced for a study of blood T cell repertoires in COVID-19. At the level of the study: Nucleic acid was either cDNA or gDNA, and it came from T cells, B-cell-depleted T cells, or PBMCs.

Authors' processing steps: Researchers report that nucleated cell counts were estimated from reference gene primer amplification. Sequencing was performed with immunoSEQ multiplex PCR; in TCRdb, only in-frame clones are kept and a portion is missing. V and J calls and clone size are as listed in that table; D and trimming were resolved from the DNA. This sample has more than 95,000 clones; approximately 82% occur once, and the top ten carry over 2%. The CDR3 is made up of 13 amino acids. The TCR originated in a man aged 25-45 years with acute or convalescent COVID-19. The sequencing input was peripheral blood. The genes are TRBV21-1 and TRBJ2-3; TRBD2, the D gene given by the table, was not confirmed from the DNA. TRBV21-1 constitutes a pseudogene. CDR3 loop: CARGGARPDTQYF. The CDR3 DNA is TGTGCCAGGGGCGGGGCCCGTCCAGATACGCAGTATTTT.